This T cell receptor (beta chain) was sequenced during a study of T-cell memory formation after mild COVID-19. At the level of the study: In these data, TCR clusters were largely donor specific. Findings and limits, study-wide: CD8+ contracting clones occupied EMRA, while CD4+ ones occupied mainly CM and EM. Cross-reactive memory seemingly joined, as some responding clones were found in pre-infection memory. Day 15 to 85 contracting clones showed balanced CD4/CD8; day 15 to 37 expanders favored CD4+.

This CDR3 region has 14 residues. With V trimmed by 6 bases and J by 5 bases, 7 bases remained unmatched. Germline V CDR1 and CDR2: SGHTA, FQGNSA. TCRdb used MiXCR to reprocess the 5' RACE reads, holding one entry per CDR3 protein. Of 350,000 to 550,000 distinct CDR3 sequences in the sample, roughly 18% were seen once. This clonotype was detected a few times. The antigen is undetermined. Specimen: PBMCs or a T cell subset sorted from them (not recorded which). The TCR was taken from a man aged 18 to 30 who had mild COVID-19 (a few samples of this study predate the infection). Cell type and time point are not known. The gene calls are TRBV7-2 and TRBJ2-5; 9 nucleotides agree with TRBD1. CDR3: CASRRDRVGETQYF. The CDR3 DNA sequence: TGTGCCAGCAGACGGGACAGGGTGGGGGAGACCCAGTACTTC.